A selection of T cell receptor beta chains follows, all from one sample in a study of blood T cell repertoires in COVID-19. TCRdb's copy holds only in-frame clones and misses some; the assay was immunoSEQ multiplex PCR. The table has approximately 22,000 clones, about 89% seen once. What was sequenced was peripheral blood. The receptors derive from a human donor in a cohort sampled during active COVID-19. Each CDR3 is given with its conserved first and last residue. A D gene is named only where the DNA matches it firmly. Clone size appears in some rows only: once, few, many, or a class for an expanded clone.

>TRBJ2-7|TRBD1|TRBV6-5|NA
CASSYRRDRVHEQYF
TGTGCCAGCAGTTACAGGCGGGACAGGGTACACGAGCAGTACTTC
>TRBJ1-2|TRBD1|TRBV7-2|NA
CASRPGTGALGGGYTF
TGTGCCAGCAGACCCGGGACAGGAGCCCTAGGAGGTGGCTACACCTTC
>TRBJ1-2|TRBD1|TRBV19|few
CASSVGTGNYGYTF
TGTGCCAGTAGTGTCGGGACAGGCAACTATGGCTACACCTTC
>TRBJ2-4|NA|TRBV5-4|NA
CASSWDTAKNIQYF
TGTGCCAGCAGCTGGGACACAGCCAAAAACATTCAGTACTTC
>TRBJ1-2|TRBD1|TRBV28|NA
CASRNPGGNYGYTF
TGTGCCAGCAGGAACCCAGGGGGGAACTATGGCTACACCTTC
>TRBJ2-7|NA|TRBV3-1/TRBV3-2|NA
CASSRQGVSDSYEQYF
TGTGCCAGCAGCCGACAAGGGGTGAGCGATTCCTACGAGCAGTACTTC
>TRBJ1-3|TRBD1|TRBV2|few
CASSEDRGSGNTIYF
TGTGCCAGCAGTGAAGACAGGGGCTCTGGAAACACCATATATTTT
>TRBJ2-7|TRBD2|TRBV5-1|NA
CASSLAGGGSYEQYF
TGCGCCAGCAGCTTGGCTGGGGGGGGCTCCTACGAGCAGTACTTC
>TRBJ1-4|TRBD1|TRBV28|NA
CASSPRQGLSNEKLFF
TGTGCCAGCAGCCCGCGACAGGGCCTCAGTAATGAAAAACTGTTTTTT
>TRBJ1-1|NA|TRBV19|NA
CASSIGGMGTEAFF
TGTGCCAGTAGTATCGGAGGGATGGGCACTGAAGCTTTCTTT
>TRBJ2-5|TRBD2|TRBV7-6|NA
CASSYLAGDVIETQYF
TGTGCCAGCAGCTACCTAGCGGGAGATGTAATTGAGACCCAGTACTTC
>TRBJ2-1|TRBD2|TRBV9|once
CASSAELADNEQFF
TGTGCCAGCAGCGCCGAACTAGCGGACAATGAGCAGTTCTTC
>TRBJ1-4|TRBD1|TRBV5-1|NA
CASRRGQDRNEKLFF
TGCGCCAGCAGACGTGGACAGGACCGGAATGAAAAACTGTTTTTT
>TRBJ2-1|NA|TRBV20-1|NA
CSASLFRGNEQFF
TGCAGTGCTAGTTTGTTTCGCGGGAATGAGCAGTTCTTC
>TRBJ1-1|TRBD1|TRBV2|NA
CARGTDRGIMNTEAFF
TGTGCCAGGGGAACGGACAGGGGCATTATGAACACTGAAGCTTTCTTT
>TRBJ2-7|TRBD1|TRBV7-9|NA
CASSPSPGQGIYEQYF
TGTGCCAGCAGCCCATCACCGGGACAGGGCATTTACGAGCAGTACTTC
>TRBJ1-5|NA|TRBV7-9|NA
CASSPAGTGGGQPQHF
TGTGCCAGCAGCCCAGCTGGGACGGGAGGGGGTCAGCCCCAGCATTTT
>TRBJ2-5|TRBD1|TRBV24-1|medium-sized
CATSDRTLDRVETQYF
TGTGCCACCAGTGACCGGACCTTGGACAGGGTGGAGACCCAGTACTTC
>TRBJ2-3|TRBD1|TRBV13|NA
CASSLDRADTQYF
TGTGCCAGCAGCTTGGACAGGGCCGATACGCAGTATTTT
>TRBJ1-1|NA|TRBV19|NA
CASSSVGAGPGNTEAFF
TGTGCCAGTAGTTCCGTTGGGGCAGGCCCGGGGAACACTGAAGCTTTCTTT